This TCR beta chain was sequenced in a study of blood T cell repertoires in COVID-19. As for the study in general: Italy, Spain and the United States were the sources of the convalescent and acute COVID-19 samples.

Sequencing used immunoSEQ multiplex PCR; TCRdb keeps in-frame clones, though not all of them. Here the sample spans some 260,000 clones, approximately 85% being singletons. The length of the CDR3 is 14 residues. Trimming cost V 2 bases and J 4 bases, with 11 bases left between them. Per the germline V gene, CDR1 is MNHEY and CDR2 is SVGAGI. This TCR was recovered from a human donor in a cohort sampled during active COVID-19. The sequenced material came from peripheral blood. The chain uses TRBV6-5 and TRBJ1-2, with a tentative D call TRBD1 (5 bases). CDR3 region: CASSYLGGGYGYTF. The DNA for the CDR3 is TGTGCCAGCAGTTACCTTGGGGGGGGCTATGGCTACACCTTC.